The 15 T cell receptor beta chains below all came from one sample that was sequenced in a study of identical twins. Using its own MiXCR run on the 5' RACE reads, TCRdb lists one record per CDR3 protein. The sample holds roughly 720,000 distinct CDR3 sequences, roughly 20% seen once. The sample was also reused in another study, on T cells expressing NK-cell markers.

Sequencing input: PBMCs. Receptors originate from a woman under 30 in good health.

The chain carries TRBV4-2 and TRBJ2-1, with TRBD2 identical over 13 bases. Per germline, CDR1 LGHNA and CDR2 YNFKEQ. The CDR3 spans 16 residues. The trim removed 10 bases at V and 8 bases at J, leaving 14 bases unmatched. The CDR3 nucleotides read TGTGCCACCCGCGGGTCAGGACTAGCGGGGGTTGATGAGCAGTTCTTC. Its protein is CATRGSGLAGVDEQFF.

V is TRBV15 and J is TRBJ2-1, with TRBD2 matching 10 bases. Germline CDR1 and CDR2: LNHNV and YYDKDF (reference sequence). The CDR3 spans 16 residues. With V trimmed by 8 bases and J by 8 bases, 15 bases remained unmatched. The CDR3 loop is CATSITSGIPKDEQFF. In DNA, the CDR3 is TGTGCCACCTCGATAACTAGCGGGATCCCAAAGGATGAGCAGTTCTTC.

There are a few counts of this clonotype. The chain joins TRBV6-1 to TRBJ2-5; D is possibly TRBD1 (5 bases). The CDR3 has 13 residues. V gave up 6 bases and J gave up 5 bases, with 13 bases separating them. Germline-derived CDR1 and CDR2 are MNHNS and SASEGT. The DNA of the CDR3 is TGTGCCAGCAGCGCCCAGGGATCGGAGACCCAGTACTTC. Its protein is CASSAQGSETQYF.

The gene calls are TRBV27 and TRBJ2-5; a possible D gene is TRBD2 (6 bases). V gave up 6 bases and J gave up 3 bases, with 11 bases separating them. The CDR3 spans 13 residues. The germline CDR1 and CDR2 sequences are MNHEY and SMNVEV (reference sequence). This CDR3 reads CASSRTSKETQYF. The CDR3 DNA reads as TGTGCCAGCAGCCGCACTAGCAAAGAGACCCAGTACTTC.

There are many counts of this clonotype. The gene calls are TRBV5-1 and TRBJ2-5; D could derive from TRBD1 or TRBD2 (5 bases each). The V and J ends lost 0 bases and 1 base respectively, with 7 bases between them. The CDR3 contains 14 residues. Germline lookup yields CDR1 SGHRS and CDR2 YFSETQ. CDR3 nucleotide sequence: TGCGCCAGCAGCTTGGCCGGGACCCAAGAGACCCAGTACTTC. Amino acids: CASSLAGTQETQYF.

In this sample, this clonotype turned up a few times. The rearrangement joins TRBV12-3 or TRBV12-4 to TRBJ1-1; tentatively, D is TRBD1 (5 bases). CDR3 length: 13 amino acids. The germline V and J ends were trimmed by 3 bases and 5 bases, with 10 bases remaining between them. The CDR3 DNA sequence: TGTGCCAGCAGTTTTGGGGGGATGACTGAAGCTTTCTTT. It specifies CASSFGGMTEAFF.

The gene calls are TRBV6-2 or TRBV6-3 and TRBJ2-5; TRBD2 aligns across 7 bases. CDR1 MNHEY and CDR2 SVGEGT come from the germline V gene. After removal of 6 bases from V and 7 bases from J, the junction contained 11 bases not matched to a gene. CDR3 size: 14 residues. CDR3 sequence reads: CASRKPGGKRTQYF. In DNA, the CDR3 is TGTGCCAGCAGGAAACCCGGGGGGAAGAGGACCCAGTACTTC.

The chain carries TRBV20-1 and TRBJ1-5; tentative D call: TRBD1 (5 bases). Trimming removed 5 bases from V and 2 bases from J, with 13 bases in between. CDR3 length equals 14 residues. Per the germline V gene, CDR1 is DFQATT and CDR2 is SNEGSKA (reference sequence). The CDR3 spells CSAGHLSGNQPQHF. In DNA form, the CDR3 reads TGCAGTGCTGGACATCTTTCCGGCAATCAGCCCCAGCATTTT.

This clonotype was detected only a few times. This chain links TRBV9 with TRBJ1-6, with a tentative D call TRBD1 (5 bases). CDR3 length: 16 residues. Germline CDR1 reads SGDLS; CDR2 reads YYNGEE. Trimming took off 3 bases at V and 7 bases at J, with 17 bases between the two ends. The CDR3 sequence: CASSGGTDRLNSPLHF. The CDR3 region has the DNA TGTGCCAGCAGCGGGGGGACGGATCGCCTCAATTCACCCCTCCACTTT.

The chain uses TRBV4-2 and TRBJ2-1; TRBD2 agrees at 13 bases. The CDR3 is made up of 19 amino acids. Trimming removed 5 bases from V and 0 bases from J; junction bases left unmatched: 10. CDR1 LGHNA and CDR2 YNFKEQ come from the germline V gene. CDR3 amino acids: CASSGGLAGSYPSYNEQFF. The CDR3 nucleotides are TGTGCCAGCAGCGGGGGACTAGCGGGATCTTATCCCTCCTACAATGAGCAGTTCTTC.

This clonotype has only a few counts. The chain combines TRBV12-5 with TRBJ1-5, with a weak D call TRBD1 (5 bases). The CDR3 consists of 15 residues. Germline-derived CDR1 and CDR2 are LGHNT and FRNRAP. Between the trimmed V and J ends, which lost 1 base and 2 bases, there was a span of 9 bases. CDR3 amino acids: CASGLGLGGNQPQHF. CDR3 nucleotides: TGTGCTAGTGGTTTGGGTCTGGGGGGCAATCAGCCCCAGCATTTT. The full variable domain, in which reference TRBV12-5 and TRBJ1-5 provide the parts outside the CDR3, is DARVTQTPRHKVTEMGQEVTMRCQPILGHNTVFWYRQTMMQGLELLAYFRNRAPLDDSGMPKDRFSAEMPDATLATLKIQPSEPRDSAVYFCASGLGLGGNQPQHFGDGTRLSIL.

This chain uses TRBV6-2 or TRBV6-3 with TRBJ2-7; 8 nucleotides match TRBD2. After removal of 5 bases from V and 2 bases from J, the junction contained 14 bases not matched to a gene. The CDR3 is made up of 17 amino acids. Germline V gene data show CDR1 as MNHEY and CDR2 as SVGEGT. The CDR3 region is CASSLQIKRENTYEQYF. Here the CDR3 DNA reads TGTGCCAGCAGTCTCCAGATTAAGCGGGAGAATACCTACGAGCAGTACTTC.

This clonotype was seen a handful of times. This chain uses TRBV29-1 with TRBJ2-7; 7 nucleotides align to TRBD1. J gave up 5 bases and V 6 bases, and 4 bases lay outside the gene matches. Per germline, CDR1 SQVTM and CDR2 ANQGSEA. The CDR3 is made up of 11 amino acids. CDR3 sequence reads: CSVLTGNEQYF. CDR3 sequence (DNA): TGCAGCGTGCTGACAGGGAACGAGCAGTACTTC.

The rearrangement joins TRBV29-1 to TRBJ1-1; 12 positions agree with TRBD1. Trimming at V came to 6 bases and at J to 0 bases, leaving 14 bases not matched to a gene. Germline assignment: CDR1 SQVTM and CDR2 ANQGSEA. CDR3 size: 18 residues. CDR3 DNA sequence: TGCAGCGTCCGCAATTCCCGCCGGGACAGGGGGCTGAACACTGAAGCTTTCTTT. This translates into CSVRNSRRDRGLNTEAFF.

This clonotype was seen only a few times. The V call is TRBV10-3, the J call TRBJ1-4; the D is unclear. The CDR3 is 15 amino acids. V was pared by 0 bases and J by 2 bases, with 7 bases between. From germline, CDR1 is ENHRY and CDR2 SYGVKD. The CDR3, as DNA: TGTGCCATCAGTGAGTCCGGGAACACTAATGAAAAACTGTTTTTT. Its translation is CAISESGNTNEKLFF.